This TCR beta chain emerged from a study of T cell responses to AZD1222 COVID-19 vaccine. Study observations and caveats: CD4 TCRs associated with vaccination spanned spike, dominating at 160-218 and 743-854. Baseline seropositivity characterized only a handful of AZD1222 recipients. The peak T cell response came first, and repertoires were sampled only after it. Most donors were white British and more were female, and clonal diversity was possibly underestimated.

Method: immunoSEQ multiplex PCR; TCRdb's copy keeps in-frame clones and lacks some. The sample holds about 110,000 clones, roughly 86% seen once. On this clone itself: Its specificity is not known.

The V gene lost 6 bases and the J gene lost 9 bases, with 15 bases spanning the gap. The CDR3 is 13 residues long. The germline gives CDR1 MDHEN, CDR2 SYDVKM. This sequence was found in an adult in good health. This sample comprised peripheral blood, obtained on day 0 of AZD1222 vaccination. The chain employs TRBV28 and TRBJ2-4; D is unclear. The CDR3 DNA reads TGTGCCAGCAGGATGACAAGCAATTTCATTCAGTACTTC. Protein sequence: CASRMTSNFIQYF.